The clone carrying this TCR beta chain was recorded a few times. Its antigen is not known. The CDR3 runs 15 residues. Trimming took off 5 bases at V and 1 base at J, with 14 bases between the two ends. Per germline, CDR1 SEHNR and CDR2 FQNEAQ (reference sequence). After 5'RACE with constant-segment primers, TCR alpha and TCR beta cDNA libraries carrying sample barcodes and UMIs were obtained. MiXCR was run by TCRdb on the 5' RACE reads, yielding one entry per CDR3 protein. The sample yields 450,000 or so distinct CDR3 sequences, about 23% seen once. The data stem from a study of T-cell memory formation after mild COVID-19. Study background: Clustering of TCRs was largely donor specific.

Whole-study results and caveats: Contracting clones, day 15 to 85, had balanced CD4/CD8, and later expanders favored CD4+. Mainly in CM and EM were contracting CD4+ clones; CD8+ were in EMRA.

J is TRBJ2-5 and V is TRBV7-9; D is possibly TRBD1 or TRBD2 (6 bases each). Sequencing used PBMCs or a T cell subset sorted from them (not recorded which). This receptor was taken from an adult woman who had mild COVID-19 (a few samples of this study predate the infection). Cell type and time point are not known. The CDR3 loop reads CASSPGAGIQETQYF. The CDR3 DNA reads TGTGCCAGCAGCCCGGGGGCGGGAATCCAAGAGACCCAGTACTTC.